A selection of T cell receptor beta chains follows, all from one sample in a study of spatial heterogeneity in lung cancer. TCRdb analysed the 5' RACE reads with MiXCR anew, one entry per CDR3 protein. The sample has around 8,000 distinct CDR3 sequences, over 7.5% seen once; the top ten hold less than 15%. The starting material was lung tumor tissue, obtained at surgery. All receptors come from a male donor with early-stage non-small cell lung cancer. The CDR3 runs from the conserved cysteine through the conserved F or W. The D gene is left open where the match is weak. Not all rows give a size; the values are once, few, many and, for expanded clones, a class.

size: many; V: TRBV4-1; D: TRBD1; J: TRBJ1-6; DNA: TGCGCCAGCAGCCGATTCACAGGGGGCGAGGACTCCTATAATTCACCCCTCCACTTT; CDR3: CASSRFTGGEDSYNSPLHF
size: many; V: TRBV5-1; D: NA; J: TRBJ2-6; DNA: TGCGCCAGCCGCCAGGGGTTTGGGGCCAACGTCCTGACTTTC; CDR3: CASRQGFGANVLTF
size: many; V: TRBV20-1; D: NA; J: TRBJ2-3; DNA: TGCAGTGCTAGGGTTAGCGGCACAGATACGCAGTATTTT; CDR3: CSARVSGTDTQYF
size: many; V: TRBV7-2; D: TRBD1; J: TRBJ1-1; DNA: TGTGCCAGCAGCTTGGGACAGAAGAACACTGAAGCTTTCTTT; CDR3: CASSLGQKNTEAFF
size: many; V: TRBV9; D: TRBD2; J: TRBJ2-7; DNA: TGTGCCAGCAGCGTAGATGGGACTAGCGGGCGCGAGCAGTACTTC; CDR3: CASSVDGTSGREQYF
size: many; V: TRBV11-2; D: TRBD1; J: TRBJ1-6; DNA: TGTGCCAGCAGCTTCTCACAGGGGAATAATTCACCCCTCCACTTT; CDR3: CASSFSQGNNSPLHF
size: medium-sized; V: TRBV28; D: TRBD1; J: TRBJ1-2; DNA: TGTGCCAGCAATCTCCAGGGGGCGAATGGCTACACCTTC; CDR3: CASNLQGANGYTF
size: many; V: TRBV20-1; D: NA; J: TRBJ2-3; DNA: TGCAGTGCTAGAGATTCAGCCAGGGGCAGCACAGATACGCAGTATTTT; CDR3: CSARDSARGSTDTQYF
size: medium-sized; V: TRBV2; D: NA; J: TRBJ2-3; DNA: TGTGCCAGCAGCGCGGGGCGCACAGATACGCAGTATTTT; CDR3: CASSAGRTDTQYF
size: many; V: TRBV11-2; D: TRBD2; J: TRBJ2-4; DNA: TGTGCCAGCAGCCCTCGGACTAGCGCCCTTGTAGCCAAAAACATTCAGTACTTC; CDR3: CASSPRTSALVAKNIQYF
size: NA; V: TRBV12-3/TRBV12-4; D: TRBD2; J: TRBJ2-3; DNA: TGTGCCAGCAGTCTAACTAGCGGGACAGATACGCAGTATTTT; CDR3: CASSLTSGTDTQYF
size: NA; V: TRBV4-1; D: NA; J: TRBJ2-7; DNA: TGCGCCAGCAGCCCGGGGCCCTCCTACGAGCAGTACTTC; CDR3: CASSPGPSYEQYF
size: many; V: TRBV6-6; D: NA; J: TRBJ2-5; DNA: TGTGCCAGCAGTTACGGGGGGAAAGAGACCCAGTACTTC; CDR3: CASSYGGKETQYF
size: medium-sized; V: TRBV11-2; D: NA; J: TRBJ1-1; DNA: TGTGCCAGCGGGATTAAGGAGGGAGGGAAGGGCTCCACTGAAGCTTTCTTT; CDR3: CASGIKEGGKGSTEAFF
size: many; V: TRBV3-1; D: NA; J: TRBJ1-2; DNA: TGTGCCAGCAGCCAAGGTAACAGCTATGGCTACACCTTC; CDR3: CASSQGNSYGYTF
size: many; V: TRBV12-3/TRBV12-4; D: TRBD2; J: TRBJ2-1; DNA: TGTGCCAGCAGTTTTTATAGCGGGAGGGCCTTGAATGAGCAGTTCTTC; CDR3: CASSFYSGRALNEQFF
size: many; V: TRBV12-5; D: NA; J: TRBJ1-1; DNA: TGTGCTAGTGGTTTAAGAGGGAACACTGAAGCTTTCTTT; CDR3: CASGLRGNTEAFF
size: medium-sized; V: TRBV28; D: TRBD1; J: TRBJ1-6; DNA: TGTGCCGGGGGGACAGTCCAAGGTTCACCCCTCCACTTT; CDR3: CAGGTVQGSPLHF
size: medium-sized; V: TRBV20-1; D: TRBD1; J: TRBJ2-1; DNA: TGCAGTGCTAGAGCCACGGGACAGGGTGAAAATGAGCAGTTCTTC; CDR3: CSARATGQGENEQFF
size: many; V: TRBV12-3/TRBV12-4; D: TRBD2; J: TRBJ2-7; DNA: TGTGCCAGCAGGGGGACTAGCGGAACCTACGAGCAGTACTTC; CDR3: CASRGTSGTYEQYF
size: many; V: TRBV5-5; D: NA; J: TRBJ2-1; DNA: TGTGCCAGCAGCTTGGTGGCAGGCCTCCCAAGTGAGCAGTTCTTC; CDR3: CASSLVAGLPSEQFF
size: many; V: TRBV29-1; D: TRBD1; J: TRBJ1-2; DNA: TGCAGCGTTGACTCCGGGACAGGGCTTTTCTATGGCTACACCTTC; CDR3: CSVDSGTGLFYGYTF
size: many; V: TRBV3-1; D: NA; J: TRBJ2-5; DNA: TGTGCCAGCAGCCTTATGGGAGTTAGGGAGACCCAGTACTTC; CDR3: CASSLMGVRETQYF
size: many; V: TRBV2; D: NA; J: TRBJ1-1; DNA: TGTGCCAGCAGTGCGGGGGGCTTTTTGGTCATGAACACTGAAGCTTTCTTT; CDR3: CASSAGGFLVMNTEAFF
size: many; V: TRBV11-2; D: NA; J: TRBJ1-5; DNA: TGTGCCAGCAGCTTTCAGGAGAATCAGCCCCAGCATTTT; CDR3: CASSFQENQPQHF
size: many; V: TRBV6-1; D: NA; J: TRBJ2-6; DNA: TGTGCCAGCAACAGAAATAGCGGGGGGACAGGGAACTCTGGGGCCAACGTCCTGACTTTC; CDR3: CASNRNSGGTGNSGANVLTF
size: NA; V: TRBV30; D: NA; J: TRBJ2-3; DNA: TGTGCCTGGGAGAGGGCTGATACGCAGTATTTT; CDR3: CAWERADTQYF
size: many; V: TRBV9; D: NA; J: TRBJ1-5; DNA: TGTGCCAGCAGCGTAGGGATGAATCAGCCCCAGCATTTT; CDR3: CASSVGMNQPQHF
size: many; V: TRBV2; D: TRBD2; J: TRBJ2-2; DNA: TGTGCCAGCAGTGAGCAGCGGGAGACCGGGGAGCTGTTTTTT; CDR3: CASSEQRETGELFF
size: many; V: TRBV20-1; D: TRBD1; J: TRBJ1-1; DNA: TGCAGTGAAGTCGCAGGGGGGGGTACTGAAGCTTTCTTT; CDR3: CSEVAGGGTEAFF
size: many; V: TRBV6-5; D: NA; J: TRBJ2-3; DNA: TGTGCCAGCAGTCTGGGGAGGACTAGCACAGATACGCAGTATTTT; CDR3: CASSLGRTSTDTQYF
size: many; V: TRBV20-1; D: NA; J: TRBJ1-2; DNA: TGCAGTGCTAGCCCACAGCAATATGGCTACACCTTC; CDR3: CSASPQQYGYTF
size: medium-sized; V: TRBV7-9; D: TRBD1; J: TRBJ1-1; DNA: TGTGCCAGCACTCGACAGGGAGGCTCGATGAACACTGAAGCTTTCTTT; CDR3: CASTRQGGSMNTEAFF
size: medium-sized; V: TRBV14; D: TRBD2; J: TRBJ2-5; DNA: TGTGCCAGCAGCCAAGAAGGAGCTAGCGGGAGATTGTACCAAGAGACCCAGTACTTC; CDR3: CASSQEGASGRLYQETQYF
size: many; V: TRBV15; D: TRBD1; J: TRBJ1-4; DNA: TGTGCCACCAGCAGAGATCAGTTGACAGGGGCTGAAAAACTGTTTTTT; CDR3: CATSRDQLTGAEKLFF
size: NA; V: TRBV6-5; D: NA; J: TRBJ1-5; DNA: TGTGCCAGCAGTTTCCAGCGGGGGGAGCAGCCCCAGCATTTT; CDR3: CASSFQRGEQPQHF
size: medium-sized; V: TRBV7-9; D: NA; J: TRBJ2-3; DNA: TGTGCCAGCAGCAGACGACAGGATGCGGATACGCAGTATTTT; CDR3: CASSRRQDADTQYF
size: many; V: TRBV19; D: TRBD1; J: TRBJ1-2; DNA: TGTGCCAGTAGTGGGCCACGACAGGGAAACTATGGCTACACCTTC; CDR3: CASSGPRQGNYGYTF
size: many; V: TRBV5-1; D: NA; J: TRBJ2-2; DNA: TGCGCCAGCAGCTTTAAATCTAGTGGCCCCAACACCGGGGAGCTGTTTTTT; CDR3: CASSFKSSGPNTGELFF
size: medium-sized; V: TRBV18; D: NA; J: TRBJ2-7; DNA: TGTGCCAGCTCCGGGACCGAGACCTACGAGCAGTACTTC; CDR3: CASSGTETYEQYF
size: many; V: TRBV11-3; D: NA; J: TRBJ1-3; DNA: TGTGCCAGCACACAACCCTCGCGCGCGGCCCGCTCTGGAAACACCATATATTTT; CDR3: CASTQPSRAARSGNTIYF
size: many; V: TRBV18; D: NA; J: TRBJ1-6; DNA: TGTGCCAGCTCACCGGAGGGAAACTATAATTCACCCCTCCACTTT; CDR3: CASSPEGNYNSPLHF
size: many; V: TRBV5-1; D: NA; J: TRBJ1-5; DNA: TGCGCCAGCAGCCCCGGGCAGGGTGGGTCGGTGAGCAATCAGCCCCAGCATTTT; CDR3: CASSPGQGGSVSNQPQHF
size: many; V: TRBV20-1; D: TRBD2; J: TRBJ2-3; DNA: TGCAGTGCTAGTGTAGGGGTAGCGGGGGGCACAGATACGCAGTATTTT; CDR3: CSASVGVAGGTDTQYF